Presented here are 9 T cell receptor beta chains from one specimen sequenced in a study of T cell changes during pregnancy in multiple sclerosis. Profiling relied on immunoSEQ multiplex PCR, and the TCRdb table lists in-frame clones only, not all of them. The profile shows under 55,000 clones, about 90% of them singletons. This sample comprised peripheral blood, obtained in the first trimester of pregnancy. These receptors originate from a female donor with multiple sclerosis, enrolled in a pregnancy study.

This chain uses TRBV5-4 with TRBJ1-2; D might be TRBD1 (5 bases). This CDR3 has 13 residues. V lost 2 bases and J 5 bases, leaving 10 bases between the germline ends. The V gene's germline CDR1 is SGHNT and CDR2 YYREEE (reference sequence). The chain's CDR3 is CASSLRGLYGYTF. The CDR3 DNA reads TGTGCCAGCAGCTTAAGGGGCTTATATGGCTACACCTTC. Full variable domain (rest looked up from reference TRBV5-4 and TRBJ1-2): ETGVTQSPTHLIKTRGQQVTLRCSSQSGHNTVSWYQQALGQGPQFIFQYYREEENGRGNFPPRFSGLQFPNYSSELNVNALELDDSALYLCASSLRGLYGYTFGSGTRLTVV.

The chain's CDR3 is CASRTGGQYF. CDR3 sequence (DNA): TGTGCCAGCAGGACCGGCGGGCAGTACTTC. This chain joins TRBV2 and TRBJ2-7; D gene ambiguous. The V end was cut by 6 bases, the J end by 9 bases, with 9 bases between. CDR3 size: 10 residues. The germline gives CDR1 SNHLY, CDR2 FYNNEI.

The chain joins TRBV7-9 to TRBJ2-3, with 7 bases lining up with TRBD2. The CDR3 totals 13 residues. Germline assignment: CDR1 SEHNR and CDR2 FQNEAQ (reference sequence). Trimming took 11 bases from V and 0 from J; bases not matched to a gene: 5. This chain's CDR3 is CAGGRGSTDTQYF. In DNA, the CDR3 is TGTGCCGGCGGGAGAGGTAGCACAGATACGCAGTATTTT.

This chain uses TRBV28 with TRBJ1-2; D gene ambiguous. V lost 6 bases, J lost 8 bases, and 13 bases lay in between. Per germline, CDR1 MDHEN and CDR2 SYDVKM. The CDR3 totals 12 residues. The CDR3 nucleotides read TGTGCCAGCAGCCTAGAGACGGAGGGCTACACCTTC. This codes for CASSLETEGYTF.

This clone has a handful of counts. The chain carries TRBV6-1 and TRBJ2-7; 9 nucleotides match TRBD2. The germline gives CDR1 MNHNS, CDR2 SASEGT. The CDR3 spans 16 residues. Trimming took 1 base from V and 3 from J; bases not matched to a gene: 7. CDR3 sequence (DNA): TGTGCCAGCAGTGAAGTTAGGGCGGGGGGGCACTACGAGCAGTACTTC. This codes for CASSEVRAGGHYEQYF.

The chain couples TRBV2 to TRBJ1-1, with D perhaps matching TRBD1 (5 bases). Germline V gene lookup returns CDR1 SNHLY and CDR2 FYNNEI. The CDR3 sequence is 14 residues long. The germline V and J ends were trimmed by 8 bases and 3 bases, with 16 bases remaining between them. For the CDR3, the DNA is TGTGCCAGCCAAGGGGTCAGCTTAGACACTGAAGCTTTCTTT. Translation: CASQGVSLDTEAFF.

Comments on this clone: Other DNA variants within this sample encode the same CDR3. This chain uses TRBV7-3 with TRBJ1-1, with D uncertain. Germline V gene data show CDR1 as SGHTA and CDR2 as FQGTGA. CDR3 length: 14 amino acids. V dropped 0 bases and J dropped 3 bases, with 8 bases sitting between them. The CDR3 region has the DNA TGTGCCAGCAGCTTAACAGGGAGTGACACTGAAGCTTTCTTT. Translation gives CASSLTGSDTEAFF.

V is TRBV5-1 and J is TRBJ2-2; 8 positions match TRBD1. The length of the CDR3 is 16 residues. Germline trimming cut 4 bases from V and 5 bases from J; bases unmatched to any gene: 10. Germline V gives CDR1 SGHRS, CDR2 YFSETQ. The CDR3 is CASSPRTGTNTGELFF. The CDR3, as DNA: TGCGCCAGCAGCCCGCGGACAGGGACAAATACCGGGGAGCTGTTTTTT.

This clone was counted once. The chain recombines TRBV15 with TRBJ2-5; 7 positions agree with TRBD2. The CDR3 consists of 16 residues. V lost 4 bases, J lost 5 bases, and 13 bases stayed unmatched. Germline assignment: CDR1 LNHNV and CDR2 YYDKDF (reference sequence). The CDR3 spells CATSKIYTSVDETQYF. The CDR3 coding sequence is TGTGCCACCAGCAAGATATACACTAGCGTCGATGAGACCCAGTACTTC.